The following is a TCR beta chain sequence with its context. Its antigen is as yet unknown. The sample belongs to a study of cytomegalovirus exposure and HLA in healthy donors. Study conclusions and caveats: Cytomegalovirus association was listed for 164 TCR beta chains. Diagnosis of cytomegalovirus status made by the classifier reportedly showed high specificity and sensitivity.

V was pared by 10 bases and J by 1 base, with 15 bases between. Per the germline V gene, CDR1 is MNHNY and CDR2 is SVGAGI (reference sequence). This CDR3 contains 14 residues. Sequenced by immunoSEQ multiplex PCR; TCRdb stores in-frame clones only, minus some. The table includes more than 80,000 clones, 88% detected once. The gene calls are TRBV6-6 and TRBJ2-3; the D gene is possibly TRBD2 (6 bases). Input material: PBMCs. This TCR derives from a woman aged 18-29 years in good health and CMV-seropositive. The CDR3 sequence: CATSGGSGTDTQYF. The CDR3, as DNA: TGTGCCACCTCTGGAGGGTCGGGCACAGATACGCAGTATTTT.